One sample yielded the 24 T cell receptor beta chains listed below, sequenced in a study of T cells in Graves' hyperthyroidism and ophthalmopathy. From RNA transcripts, TCR beta CDR3 regions were amplified. The primer set for the first-round RT-PCR of the TCR CDR3 was HTBI. TCRdb independently ran MiXCR on the multiplex PCR reads; one entry per CDR3 protein. The sample shows about 640,000 distinct CDR3 sequences, 20% to 25% of them seen only once. The sequencing input was blood. Every receptor here comes from a man aged 25-45 years with Graves' ophthalmopathy.

The chain couples TRBV7-9 to TRBJ2-1; tentatively, D is TRBD2 (6 bases). Trimming cost V 2 bases and J 6 bases, with 11 bases left between them. Germline CDR1 is SEHNR and CDR2 is FQNEAQ (reference sequence). The CDR3 sequence is 14 residues long. This CDR3 reads CASSLYREPNEQFF. CDR3 nucleotide sequence: TGTGCCAGCAGCTTATACCGGGAGCCCAATGAGCAGTTCTTC.

This clonotype was detected ten times or more. V gene TRBV12-3 or TRBV12-4 combines with J gene TRBJ1-1; D call uncertain. V was clipped by 3 bases and J by 7 bases, with 15 bases between them. The CDR3 totals 14 residues. The CDR3 DNA sequence: TGTGCCAGCAGTTTGGAGGAAGATTGGGGTGAAGCTTTCTTT. Translation: CASSLEEDWGEAFF.

This chain joins TRBV3-1 and TRBJ2-4, with D unclear. Trimming took off 0 bases at V and 0 bases at J, with 3 bases between the two ends. Germline CDR1 is LGHDT and CDR2 is YNNKEL (reference sequence). The CDR3 consists of 14 residues. CDR3 sequence: CASSQDQAKNIQYF. The CDR3, as DNA: TGTGCCAGCAGCCAAGATCAAGCCAAAAACATTCAGTACTTC. Using reference TRBV3-1 and TRBJ2-4 for the parts outside the CDR3, the full variable domain is DTAVSQTPKYLVTQMGNDKSIKCEQNLGHDTMYWYKQDSKKFLKIMFSYNNKELIINETVPNRFSPKSPDKAHLNLHINSLELGDSAVYFCASSQDQAKNIQYFGAGTRLSVL.

This clonotype was counted a few times. CDR3 DNA sequence: TGCAGTGCTATCGGACGGCGCTCTGGAAACACCATATATTTT. It is translated as CSAIGRRSGNTIYF. The gene calls are TRBV20-1 and TRBJ1-3; D remains ambiguous. In germline, CDR1 is DFQATT, CDR2 SNEGSKA (reference sequence). The germline V and J ends were trimmed by 4 bases and 0 bases, with 10 bases remaining between them. CDR3 size: 14 residues.

This clonotype was seen repeatedly, ten times or more. This chain connects TRBV10-3 to TRBJ2-4, with a weak D call TRBD1 (6 bases). CDR1 and CDR2 from the germline V gene are ENHRY and SYGVKD. The V gene lost 4 bases and the J gene lost 6 bases, with 19 bases spanning the gap. This CDR3 is built from 16 residues. This chain's CDR3 is CAISASDSSTVNIQYF. CDR3 bases: TGTGCCATCAGTGCTTCGGACAGCAGCACAGTAAACATTCAGTACTTC.

This clonotype has at least ten counts. The gene calls are TRBV28 and TRBJ1-2, with unresolved D. The CDR3 runs 15 residues. CDR1 is MDHEN, CDR2 SYDVKM, per germline. The ends were cut back, 6 bases at V and 6 bases at J, with 20 bases in the middle. The CDR3 protein is CASSVSAEGLHGYTF. The CDR3 DNA sequence: TGTGCCAGCAGCGTTAGCGCCGAAGGGTTGCATGGCTACACCTTC.

As concerns this clonotype: This could be a read error, since a much larger clone is one nucleotide away. The V call is TRBV12-3 or TRBV12-4, the J call TRBJ2-7; D remains ambiguous. The CDR3 covers 12 residues. V gave up 5 bases and J gave up 5 bases, with 10 bases separating them. DNA of the CDR3: TGTGCCAGCAGTCCCGGATTCAACGAGCAGTACTTC. It specifies CASSPGFNEQYF.

V and J are TRBV25-1 and TRBJ2-7; the match to TRBD2 covers 11 bases. With V trimmed by 1 base and J by 4 bases, 6 bases remained unmatched. This CDR3 is built from 16 residues. The germline CDR1 and CDR2 sequences are MGHDK and SYGVNS. CDR3 sequence (DNA): TGTGCCAGCAGTGAATCATCTAGCGGGAGGAGGTACGAGCAGTACTTC. Translated, it gives CASSESSSGRRYEQYF.

The chain is built from TRBV29-1 and TRBJ1-1; D not certain. CDR1 and CDR2 from the germline V gene are SQVTM and ANQGSEA. Trimming shortened V by 5 bases and J by 0 bases, and 7 bases separated the two germline ends. This CDR3 is built from 12 residues. The CDR3 reads CSVRILNTEAFF. CDR3 nucleotide sequence: TGCAGCGTTCGTATCTTGAACACTGAAGCTTTCTTT.

This clonotype appeared a few times. CDR3 sequence reads: CASSSLPRGTYEQYF. The DNA of the CDR3 is TGTGCCAGCAGCTCTCTTCCTAGGGGAACCTACGAGCAGTACTTC. The chain employs TRBV28 and TRBJ2-7, with D maybe TRBD1 (5 bases). Germline CDR1 MDHEN, CDR2 SYDVKM. The CDR3 has 15 amino acids. The V end lost 6 bases, the J end lost 2 bases, and 17 bases lay between the germline ends.

The rearrangement links TRBV20-1 to TRBJ2-2, with D unclear. The V end was cut by 1 base, the J end by 0 bases, with 12 bases between. Looked up from germline, CDR1 is DFQATT and CDR2 is SNEGSKA (reference sequence). The CDR3 length is 16 residues. CDR3 nucleotides: TGCAGTGCTAGAGTCCTCAAAAGGGCGAACACCGGGGAGCTGTTTTTT. Protein: CSARVLKRANTGELFF.

This clonotype was counted at least ten times. V is TRBV9 and J is TRBJ1-5; TRBD1 matches 9 bases. V lost 3 bases, J lost 5 bases, and 12 bases stayed unmatched. Germline lookup yields CDR1 SGDLS and CDR2 YYNGEE. This CDR3 is built from 17 residues. CDR3 protein: CASSASGTGPGDQPQHF. DNA for the CDR3: TGTGCCAGCAGCGCCTCCGGGACAGGGCCCGGAGATCAGCCCCAGCATTTT.

At least ten counts were recorded for this clonotype. The chain employs TRBV28 and TRBJ1-2, with 8 bases lining up with TRBD1. Germline V gene lookup returns CDR1 MDHEN and CDR2 SYDVKM. This CDR3 contains 12 residues. After removal of 5 bases from V and 7 bases from J, the junction contained 3 bases not matched to a gene. Here the CDR3 DNA reads TGTGCCAGCAGTCGACAGGGGAGTGGCTACACCTTC. It codes for CASSRQGSGYTF.

This clonotype was picked up many times. This rearrangement joins TRBV11-2 to TRBJ1-5; D uncertain. The germline V gene encodes CDR1 SGHAT and CDR2 FQNNGV. Trimming took off 2 bases at V and 7 bases at J, with 9 bases between the two ends. There are 13 residues in the CDR3. CDR3 residues: CASSLRTGQPQHF. For the CDR3, the DNA is TGTGCCAGCAGCTTAAGAACTGGGCAGCCCCAGCATTTT. The full variable domain, completed using reference TRBV11-2 and TRBJ1-5, is EAGVAQSPRYKIIEKRQSVAFWCNPISGHATLYWYQQILGQGPKLLIQFQNNGVVDDSQLPKDRFSAERLKGVDSTLKIQPAKLEDSAVYLCASSLRTGQPQHFGDGTRLSIL.

As regards this clonotype: Possible read error: a much larger clone is one base away. This chain connects TRBV30 to TRBJ2-7; no clear D gene. CDR1 and CDR2 (germline): GTSNPN, SVGIG (reference sequence). Deletions cut 0 bases from V and 0 bases from J, with 9 bases between. The CDR3 contains 14 residues. CDR3 DNA: TGTGCCTGGAGTGTGGGCATACGCTCCTACGAGCAGTACTTC. Its protein product is CAWSVGIRSYEQYF. The full variable domain, with the rest looked up from reference TRBV30 and TRBJ2-7, is SQTIHQWPATLVQPVGSPLSLECTVEGTSNPNLYWYRQAAGRGLQLLFYSVGIGQISSEVPQNLSASRPQDRQFILSSKKLLLSDSGFYLCAWSVGIRSYEQYFGPGTRLTVT.

The CDR3 sequence is CATSINTGSGNTIYF. The CDR3 nucleotides are TGTGCCACCAGCATTAATACAGGCTCTGGAAACACCATATATTTT. The J gene is TRBJ1-3, the V gene TRBV15, with D tentatively TRBD1 (5 bases). This CDR3 has 15 residues. CDR1 and CDR2 from the germline V gene are LNHNV and YYDKDF (reference sequence). Trimming stripped 4 bases from V and 0 bases from J, with 10 bases between.

This clonotype has only a few counts. The chain is built from TRBV2 and TRBJ2-1; the D is unclear. From germline, CDR1 is SNHLY and CDR2 FYNNEI. The CDR3 spans 13 residues. V lost 2 bases and J lost 8, with 10 bases in between. CDR3: CASSENRFHEQFF. The CDR3 nucleotides read TGTGCCAGCAGTGAAAACCGGTTCCATGAGCAGTTCTTC. Full variable domain (rest looked up from reference TRBV2 and TRBJ2-1): EPEVTQTPSHQVTQMGQEVILRCVPISNHLYFYWYRQILGQKVEFLVSFYNNEISEKSEIFDDQFSVERPDGSNFTLKIRSTKLEDSAMYFCASSENRFHEQFFGPGTRLTVL.

This clonotype was seen a few times. The chain carries TRBV6-1 and TRBJ2-3, with 10 bases aligning to TRBD2. Germline assignment: CDR1 MNHNS and CDR2 SASEGT. The CDR3 is 15 residues long. Trimming took 6 bases from V and 2 from J; bases not matched to a gene: 5. CDR3 DNA sequence: TGTGCCAGCAGCTCCCTAGCGGGAGTCACAGATACGCAGTATTTT. The encoded protein is CASSSLAGVTDTQYF.

This rearrangement joins TRBV7-8 to TRBJ2-7; unclear D gene. With 1 base removed from V and 0 bases from J, the gap between germline ends came to 10 bases. CDR1 is SGHVS, CDR2 FQNEAQ, per germline. This CDR3 is built from 15 residues. The CDR3 protein is CASSLGWDFSYEQYF. The DNA of the CDR3 is TGTGCCAGCAGCTTAGGATGGGATTTCTCCTACGAGCAGTACTTC.

The V gene is TRBV9, the J gene TRBJ2-1, with 10 bases that match TRBD2. Trimming took 4 bases from V and 0 from J; bases not matched to a gene: 16. Germline CDR1 SGDLS, CDR2 YYNGEE. The CDR3 is made up of 20 amino acids. The CDR3: CASSPRGLAAYASSYNEQFF. CDR3 nucleotides: TGTGCCAGCAGCCCGAGAGGACTAGCGGCGTACGCCTCCTCCTACAATGAGCAGTTCTTC.

This clonotype was recorded at least ten times. The chain recombines TRBV7-8 with TRBJ2-3; D is uncertain. This CDR3 is built from 16 residues. Between the trimmed V and J ends, which lost 5 bases and 3 bases, there was a span of 18 bases. Germline CDR1 reads SGHVS; CDR2 reads FQNEAQ. CDR3 protein: CASSKSSGKGTDTQYF. CDR3 nucleotides: TGTGCCAGCAGCAAGAGTAGTGGGAAAGGGACAGATACGCAGTATTTT.

This chain joins TRBV18 and TRBJ2-3; D ambiguous. Germline V gives CDR1 KGHSH, CDR2 LQKENI. This CDR3 comprises 15 residues. With 2 bases removed from V and 2 bases from J, the gap between germline ends came to 11 bases. The DNA for the CDR3 is TGTGCCAGCTCACCAGCAGGAGCGAACACAGATACGCAGTATTTT. Translated, it gives CASSPAGANTDTQYF.

There are a few counts of this clonotype. The V gene is TRBV7-9, the J gene TRBJ2-7; tentative D call: TRBD2 (5 bases). Germline CDR1 and CDR2: SEHNR and FQNEAQ (reference sequence). CDR3 length: 13 residues. Trimming left V 5 bases short and J 0 bases short, with 8 bases between. The CDR3 region has the DNA TGTGCCAGCAGCATCCGGGGCTCCTACGAGCAGTACTTC. This encodes CASSIRGSYEQYF.

This clonotype was seen many times. The J gene is TRBJ1-2, the V gene TRBV11-2, with TRBD1 as a possible D gene (6 bases). CDR1 is SGHAT and CDR2 is FQNNGV in the germline V gene. V was shortened by 5 bases and J by 8 bases, with 12 bases between the two germline ends. CDR3 size: 12 residues. The CDR3 DNA reads TGTGCCAGCAGCGCGTACAGGGAAGGCTACACCTTC. This encodes CASSAYREGYTF.